The 12 T cell receptor beta chains in this list originate from one sample, sequenced in a study of blood T cells in healthy people across ages (dated by TCRdb to between 2014 and 2017). Libraries were constructed by 5' RACE. Reads for this sample came from an Illumina HiSeq 2500. A second PCR of roughly 7 to 12 cycles was run with a J-beta primer mix and a sample-barcoded 5' primer. TCRdb reprocessing: public reads trimmed at Q25 with fastp, clones called with MiXCR, in-frame beta chains kept. Entries that share a CDR3 protein sequence are merged under the most common genes and DNA. The sample table lists fewer than 600,000 distinct CDR3 sequences, around 27% of them with a count of one. The top ten clones comprise 3.6% of the sample. Separately, the same data were catalogued under a study of T cells of mothers and their children.

The material sequenced was blood. The receptors stem from a boy under 10 years old in good health.

This clonotype was counted a few times. V usage is TRBV3-1 and J usage is TRBJ2-5, with 10 positions matching TRBD2. The DNA end favors TRBJ2-7, so the J call may be wrong. Germline CDR1 LGHDT, CDR2 YNNKEL (reference sequence). This CDR3 is 19 amino acids long. The CDR3 DNA is TGTGCCAGCAGCCAGATCTATCAGGGACTAGCGTATCCTTCCTACGAGCAGTACTTC. It yields the protein CASSQIYQGLAYPSYEQYF.

The genes are TRBV11-2 and TRBJ2-1, with TRBD2 identical over 7 bases. The CDR3 is made up of 15 amino acids. V dropped 1 base and J dropped 5; count of bases not matched to a gene: 5. Germline V gene lookup returns CDR1 SGHAT and CDR2 FQNNGV. CDR3 sequence (DNA): TGTGCCAGCAGCTTAGCAGCTAGCGGCAACAATGAGCAGTTCTTC. As protein: CASSLAASGNNEQFF.

The chain links TRBV20-1 to TRBJ2-7; 9 bases map to TRBD1. The ends lost 0 bases at V and 12 bases at J; junction bases unmatched: 9. CDR1 and CDR2 from the germline V gene are DFQATT and SNEGSKA (reference sequence). The CDR3 extends over 13 amino acids. The CDR3 DNA reads TGCAGTGCTAGAGATCCCCGACAGGGGGTAACGTACTTC. Translating gives CSARDPRQGVTYF.

The V gene is TRBV30, the J gene TRBJ1-1; 10 bases align to TRBD1. This CDR3 is built from 14 residues. The germline gives CDR1 GTSNPN, CDR2 SVGIG (reference sequence). V was clipped by 4 bases and J by 3 bases; unmatched bases: 5. DNA for the CDR3: TGTGCCTGGAACGACAGGGGGCAGTACACTGAAGCTTTCTTT. Its translation is CAWNDRGQYTEAFF.

This clonotype was detected a few times. The rearrangement joins TRBV5-1 to TRBJ2-1, with 8 bases lining up with TRBD2. Germline CDR1 and CDR2: SGHRS and YFSETQ. CDR3 length: 15 amino acids. Losses at the gene ends were 1 base for V and 7 bases for J; bases not matched to a gene: 7. CDR3 sequence: CASSLTREGPNEQFF. CDR3 bases: TGCGCCAGCAGCTTGACACGGGAGGGCCCGAATGAGCAGTTCTTC.

This chain uses TRBV27 with TRBJ1-2; a possible D gene is TRBD1 (6 bases). CDR1 and CDR2 (germline): MNHEY, SMNVEV (reference sequence). The CDR3 loop spans 15 amino acids. V lost 6 bases, J lost 0 bases, and 14 bases lay in between. CDR3 coding DNA: TGTGCCAGCAGGAATGGGGGGGCCCCTAACTATGGCTACACCTTC. This codes for CASRNGGAPNYGYTF.

The CDR3 spells CSVEQGRGYTF. CDR3 sequence (DNA): TGCAGCGTTGAACAGGGTCGTGGCTACACCTTC. The chain is built from TRBV29-1 and TRBJ1-2, with D possibly matching TRBD1 (5 bases). The CDR3 totals 11 residues. The ends were cut back, 2 bases at V and 7 bases at J, with 8 bases in the middle. Germline CDR1 is SQVTM and CDR2 is ANQGSEA.

This clonotype has only a few counts. The genes are TRBV2 and TRBJ1-2; D remains unclear. V was shortened by 8 bases and J by 7 bases, with 17 bases between the two germline ends. The CDR3 is 13 amino acids. Germline assignment: CDR1 SNHLY and CDR2 FYNNEI. The CDR3 coding sequence is TGTGCCAGCGGGCCACGGTTGACAACTGGCTACACCTTC. It specifies CASGPRLTTGYTF.

This chain uses TRBV14 with TRBJ2-1, with 7 bases lining up with TRBD2. The V gene end was trimmed by 5 bases and the J gene end by 8 bases; junction bases not matched to a gene: 9. The CDR3 is 14 amino acids. Per germline, CDR1 SGHDN and CDR2 FVKESK. CDR3 residues: CASSKTSFVDEQFF. The DNA for the CDR3 is TGTGCCAGCAGCAAGACTAGCTTTGTCGATGAGCAGTTCTTC.

V gene TRBV5-1 combines with J gene TRBJ2-1; 7 bases are a match to TRBD1. CDR1 SGHRS and CDR2 YFSETQ come from the germline V gene. After removal of 3 bases from V and 4 bases from J, the junction contained 7 bases not matched to a gene. CDR3 length equals 15 residues. The DNA for the CDR3 is TGCGCCAGCAGCTGGGGACAGTTAACTTACAATGAGCAGTTCTTC. It specifies CASSWGQLTYNEQFF.

Written as DNA, the CDR3 is TGTGCCAGCAGCCAAGTGGAGGCGGGGGACACCGGGGAGCTGTTTTTT. As protein: CASSQVEAGDTGELFF. The gene calls are TRBV3-1 and TRBJ2-2, with TRBD2 matching over 7 bases. The CDR3 sequence is 16 residues long. Germline V gene lookup returns CDR1 LGHDT and CDR2 YNNKEL (reference sequence). V shed 1 base, J shed 3 bases, and the junction held 5 bases outside the gene matches.

The rearrangement uses TRBV6-2 or TRBV6-3 and TRBJ1-1, with D unclear. This CDR3 has 12 amino acids. Germline assignment: CDR1 MNHEY and CDR2 SVGEGT. V was shortened by 11 bases and J by 6 bases, with 16 bases between the two germline ends. CDR3 coding DNA: TGTGCCTGTGGTTGGGCCAACGCTGAAGCTTTCTTT. Translating gives CACGWANAEAFF.